The following is a T cell receptor (beta chain) sequence with its context. A modified ARM-PCR protocol with three rounds of nested PCR amplified TCRbeta. TCRdb ran MiXCR on the multiplex PCR reads and lists one entry per CDR3 protein. The sample lists 95,000 to 150,000 distinct CDR3 sequences, 66% seen once, with about 13% in the top ten. Trimming shortened V by 7 bases and J by 5 bases, and 15 bases separated the two germline ends. This CDR3 has 14 amino acids. The germline gives CDR1 SGHTA, CDR2 FQGNSA. This sample stems from a study of tumor and adjacent non-tumor tissue in lung cancer. Whole-study context: On average, productive TCRbeta reads reached roughly 3.9 million per sample.

No cell sorting was done before RNA was extracted from the tissue. The chain links TRBV7-2 to TRBJ1-5, with D maybe TRBD1 (5 bases). The source of this sequence is a man aged 30 to 39 with non-small cell lung cancer. The source material was lung tumor tissue. The CDR3 sequence is CASNSFDRDQPQHF. In nucleotides, the CDR3 is TGTGCCAGCAACTCATTCGACAGAGATCAGCCCCAGCATTTT.